The rows below give T cell receptor beta chains drawn from one sample of a study of identical twins. One entry per CDR3 protein results from TCRdb running MiXCR on the 5' RACE reads. The table lists about 810,000 distinct CDR3 sequences, around 12% of them singletons. This sample also belongs to another study, concerning yellow fever vaccine responses in identical twins.

Sequenced sample: PBMCs. Source of these receptors: a woman younger than 30 in good health. Each CDR3 is given with its conserved first and last residue. D genes are given only for firm matches. Expanded clones get a size class; other rows say once, few or many, or leave the size out.

CDR3: CASKGNGLYGYTF
DNA: TGTGCCAGCAAGGGAAATGGTTTATATGGCTACACCTTC
J: TRBJ1-2
D: .
V: TRBV12-3/TRBV12-4
size: few

CDR3: CASSVHGEQYF
DNA: TGTGCCAGCAGTGTGCACGGCGAGCAGTACTTC
J: TRBJ2-7
D: .
V: TRBV6-5
size: few

CDR3: CATSRDWQSSYNEQFF
DNA: TGTGCCACCAGCAGAGATTGGCAGAGCTCCTACAATGAGCAGTTCTTC
J: TRBJ2-1
D: .
V: TRBV15
size: .

CDR3: CASSPTSGSSNEQFF
DNA: TGTGCCAGCTCACCAACGAGCGGGAGTAGCAATGAGCAGTTCTTC
J: TRBJ2-1
D: TRBD2
V: TRBV18
size: few

CDR3: CSARAITDSNQPQHF
DNA: TGCAGTGCTAGAGCCATCACGGATAGCAATCAGCCCCAGCATTTT
J: TRBJ1-5
D: .
V: TRBV20-1
size: .

CDR3: CASSEPTGGGNQPQHF
DNA: TGTGCCAGCAGCGAACCTACAGGGGGAGGGAATCAGCCCCAGCATTTT
J: TRBJ1-5
D: TRBD1
V: TRBV4-2
size: few

CDR3: CSATGTPTEAFF
DNA: TGCAGTGCGACCGGGACCCCCACTGAAGCTTTCTTT
J: TRBJ1-1
D: .
V: TRBV20-1
size: .

CDR3: CASSYGPNRARGTDTQYF
DNA: TGTGCCAGCAGCTATGGACCTAACAGGGCGAGGGGCACAGATACGCAGTATTTT
J: TRBJ2-3
D: .
V: TRBV11-1
size: few

CDR3: CSVVLRETDTQYF
DNA: TGCAGCGTTGTGCTCAGGGAGACAGATACGCAGTATTTT
J: TRBJ2-3
D: .
V: TRBV29-1
size: many

CDR3: CASSYWTSGRADETQYF
DNA: TGCGCCAGCAGCTACTGGACTAGCGGGAGGGCCGATGAGACCCAGTACTTC
J: TRBJ2-5
D: TRBD2
V: TRBV5-1
size: many

CDR3: CASSLGRRVQETQYF
DNA: TGCGCCAGCAGCTTAGGGAGACGGGTCCAAGAGACCCAGTACTTC
J: TRBJ2-5
D: .
V: TRBV5-1
size: many

CDR3: CASSLSGGFNNEQFF
DNA: TGTGCCAGCAGCTTAAGCGGGGGGTTCAACAATGAGCAGTTCTTC
J: TRBJ2-1
D: TRBD2
V: TRBV11-2
size: .

CDR3: CASSLEMGWEETQYF
DNA: TGTGCCAGCAGCTTAGAAATGGGCTGGGAAGAGACCCAGTACTTC
J: TRBJ2-5
D: .
V: TRBV7-8
size: .

CDR3: CASFGKWRGPVQETQYF
DNA: TGTGCCAGTTTCGGAAAGTGGCGGGGGCCGGTTCAAGAGACCCAGTACTTC
J: TRBJ2-5
D: .
V: TRBV27
size: .